This T cell receptor beta chain was identified in a study of OX40 agonist ivuxolimab in advanced cancers. About the investigation overall: The costimulatory receptor OX40 (CD134) was targeted by ivuxolimab, a fully human IgG2 agonistic monoclonal antibody. Intravenous ivuxolimab was administered to patients every 2 weeks at six dose levels: 0.01, 0.1, 0.3, 1.5, 3 and 10 mg/kg. Among the roughly 52 dose-escalation patients, 19 had hepatocellular carcinoma, some 15 melanoma, 9 renal cell carcinoma and 9 head and neck cancer. A male proportion of roughly 85% and a mean age of about 60 years, ranging from roughly 23 to 79, were recorded for the dose-escalation cohort. Prior anti-PD-1, anti-PD-L1 or anti-CTLA-4 therapy was permitted, and roughly two fifths of dose-escalation patients had received checkpoint inhibitors. Partial responses occurred in three dose-escalation patients, of whom one had hepatocellular carcinoma and two had cutaneous melanoma. The point of sequencing TCRbeta in the periphery was to test whether ivuxolimab changed TCR sequence diversity and drove clonal T-cell expansion. The paper describes the monotherapy dose-escalation part (N of about 57 patients) of the phase I trial of ivuxolimab. The paper as a whole reports these results and caveats: In the 0.1-3.0 mg/kg groups, partial responders were among the patients with the lowest normalized peripheral clonal expansion, particularly in CD8+ T cells. At doses from 0.1 to 3.0 mg/kg, clonal expansion was seen in both CD4+ and CD8+ blood T cells between baseline and week 6. The antigen specificity of the clonally expanded peripheral T cells was not determined. Low levels of normalized T-cell clonal expansion were also seen in some patients who did not respond. On average, CD8+ T cells showed more expanded clones than CD4+ T cells after ivuxolimab.

Patients with autoimmune disease history or receiving systemic immunosuppression were excluded from the trial. Peripheral blood for TCR sequencing was collected from all dose cohorts at baseline, on cycle 4 day 1, and on cycle 7 day 1. Samples were obtained from an open-label, multicenter, first-in-human phase I dose-escalation trial of ivuxolimab. The trial enrolled adults with locally advanced or metastatic head and neck squamous cell, hepatocellular, melanoma or renal cell carcinoma. Before TCR sequencing, CD4+ and CD8+ T cells were separately sorted from peripheral blood. Concerning this clone itself: Its antigen specificity is not known. Per-nucleotide qualities are absent, and no much larger clonotype sits a single base away.

To sequence the TCRbeta CDR3 region, genomic DNA was isolated from the sorted cells. TCRbeta CDR3 regions were sequenced using the immunoSEQ Assay. TCRdb took this table from immuneACCESS and kept in-frame rearrangements with V and J called. Such tables lack part of the clones; where checked against another copy, unresolved V genes explain under half of the gap, and the rest is unexplained. The sample table contains roughly 79,000 clones; only one count was recorded for about 89% of them. The ten largest clones add up to roughly 1.6% of the sample. Inclusive of the bounding cysteine and phenylalanine, the CDR3 is 14 residues long. Only the CDR3 region is kept as DNA, spanning 42 bases read in frame from base 1. Relative to germline, V is missing 2 bases and J is missing 4 bases, with 3 bases of the junction outside any gene match. CDR1 and CDR2, looked up from the germline V gene, are MDHEN and SYDVKM.

This TCR derives from an adult with an advanced solid tumor such as melanoma, head and neck, liver or kidney cancer. The rearrangement combines TRBV28 with TRBJ1-2, with 8 junctional bases fitting TRBD1. The source material was CD4+ or CD8+ T cells sorted from blood, sampled in a trial of the OX40 agonist ivuxolimab. The nucleotide sequence is given as TGTGCCAGCAGTTTAGGACAGGGAGTCTATGGCTACACCTTC. Translated, it gives CASSLGQGVYGYTF.